A single sample is the source of the 30 T cell receptor beta chains below, sequenced in a study of T cell responses to AZD1222 COVID-19 vaccine. Generated by immunoSEQ multiplex PCR, the TCRdb table keeps only in-frame clones and is missing some. The sample records about 140,000 clones, 92% being singletons. Source: peripheral blood, taken on day 0 of AZD1222 vaccination. These receptors were taken from an adult in good health.

The chain couples TRBV5-1 to TRBJ1-1; perhaps TRBD1 as D (6 bases). CDR1 is SGHRS, CDR2 YFSETQ, per germline. V dropped 4 bases and J dropped 3 bases, with 10 bases sitting between them. This CDR3 is 13 amino acids long. The CDR3 nucleotides read TGCGCCAGCAGCCCGGACAGATACACTGAAGCTTTCTTT. It codes for CASSPDRYTEAFF.

The chain uses TRBV9 and TRBJ2-7, with D possibly matching TRBD2 (6 bases). The CDR3 has 16 amino acids. Germline CDR1 reads SGDLS; CDR2 reads YYNGEE. V shed 4 bases and J shed 5 bases, with 22 bases lying between them. The CDR3 DNA reads TGTGCCAGCAGCCCCAGCCGGGACTCCTTTTCCCACGAGCAGTACTTC. Encoded protein: CASSPSRDSFSHEQYF.

This sequence joins TRBV28 and TRBJ2-5; the match to TRBD1 covers 9 bases. The V gene's germline CDR1 is MDHEN and CDR2 SYDVKM. This CDR3 spans 15 amino acids. The ends lost 7 bases at V and 5 bases at J; junction bases unmatched: 11. CDR3 sequence reads: CASTFRQGGSETQYF. CDR3 DNA: TGTGCCAGCACATTCAGACAGGGGGGAAGTGAGACCCAGTACTTC.

The chain has TRBV6-5 and TRBJ2-6, with D possibly matching TRBD2 (5 bases). V lost 10 bases and J 0 bases, leaving 7 bases between the germline ends. The CDR3 spans 13 residues. The germline CDR1 and CDR2 sequences are MNHEY and SVGAGI. For the CDR3, the DNA is TGTGCCACCGGGAACTCTGGGGCCAACGTCCTGACTTTC. Its protein product is CATGNSGANVLTF.

This clone was seen only once. The gene calls are TRBV9 and TRBJ2-7, with D unclear. Germline CDR1 SGDLS, CDR2 YYNGEE. The CDR3 consists of 12 residues. V was cut by 3 bases and J by 3 bases, with 7 bases left in between. This CDR3 reads CASSDHNYEQYF. CDR3 coding DNA: TGTGCCAGCAGCGACCACAACTACGAGCAGTACTTC.

The chain couples TRBV19 to TRBJ2-1; weak D call: TRBD2 (6 bases). Germline CDR1 reads LNHDA; CDR2 reads SQIVND (reference sequence). Trimming left V 9 bases short and J 2 bases short, with 14 bases between. The CDR3 is 14 residues long. The CDR3 is CARIREIAYNEQFF. The CDR3 DNA follows: TGTGCCAGAATCCGGGAGATTGCCTACAATGAGCAGTTCTTC.

This chain joins TRBV5-4 and TRBJ1-1; tentative D call: TRBD1 (6 bases). The CDR3 consists of 13 residues. V lost 4 bases to trimming and J lost 3 bases, with 10 bases between them. Germline V gene sequence: CDR1 SGHNT, CDR2 YYREEE (reference sequence). Here the CDR3 DNA reads TGTGCCAGCAGCGCCGGACAGTACACTGAAGCTTTCTTT. Its protein is CASSAGQYTEAFF.

J is TRBJ2-3 and V is TRBV20-1; a possible D gene is TRBD2 (6 bases). In germline, CDR1 is DFQATT, CDR2 SNEGSKA (reference sequence). Deletions cut 6 bases from V and 4 bases from J, with 8 bases between. This CDR3 contains 11 residues. The CDR3 nucleotides are TGCAGTGCAAGACTAGCAGATACGCAGTATTTT. Its translation is CSARLADTQYF.

Written as DNA, the CDR3 is TGTGCCAGCGCGCCGCGGGGGGCGCATCTCGGCTACACCTTC. Translated: CASAPRGAHLGYTF. The chain employs TRBV6-5 and TRBJ1-2, with a possible D match to TRBD1 (6 bases). Deletions cut 8 bases from V and 8 bases from J, with 21 bases between. Per the germline V gene, CDR1 is MNHEY and CDR2 is SVGAGI. The CDR3 contains 14 residues.

The chain is built from TRBV4-1 and TRBJ2-2; 8 bases line up with TRBD2. This CDR3 has 16 amino acids. The germline V gene has CDR1 MGHRA and CDR2 YSYEKL. V shed 3 bases and J 2 bases; nucleotides not matched to a gene: 5. The CDR3 DNA sequence: TGCGCCAGCAGCCAGTTAGCGGGAAGTAACACCGGGGAGCTGTTTTTT. It encodes CASSQLAGSNTGELFF.

The rearrangement joins TRBV6-4 to TRBJ2-1, with TRBD2 matching 13 bases. J was trimmed by 8 bases and V by 4 bases; bases with no gene match: 8. The germline V gene encodes CDR1 MRHNA and CDR2 SNTAGT. The CDR3 loop spans 16 amino acids. For the CDR3, the DNA is TGTGCCAGCAGTGTGGGGACTAGCGGGACTGGAGATGAGCAGTTCTTC. Amino acids: CASSVGTSGTGDEQFF.

This rearrangement joins TRBV5-1 to TRBJ1-1; maybe TRBD1 (5 bases). V was trimmed by 4 bases and J by 1 base, leaving 26 bases between them. CDR1 and CDR2 from the germline V gene are SGHRS and YFSETQ. The CDR3 contains 19 residues. The CDR3 DNA reads TGCGCCAGCAGCGCGGAAAATACAGGCCCGCTTAAGGAGAACACTGAAGCTTTCTTT. Protein: CASSAENTGPLKENTEAFF.

This chain connects TRBV25-1 to TRBJ1-6; TRBD1 aligns across 7 bases. This CDR3 comprises 14 residues. The germline V gene encodes CDR1 MGHDK and CDR2 SYGVNS. V was clipped by 6 bases and J by 9 bases; unmatched bases: 8. The DNA of the CDR3 is TGTGCCAGCAGACAGACAGGGATGGGTTCACCCCTCCACTTT. This gives the protein CASRQTGMGSPLHF.

The chain carries TRBV19 and TRBJ1-5; D gene ambiguous. V shed 3 bases and J shed 4 bases, with 7 bases lying between them. The CDR3 is 13 residues long. Looked up from germline, CDR1 is LNHDA and CDR2 is SQIVND (reference sequence). The CDR3 DNA follows: TGTGCCAGTAGTATGGCCCCGAATCAGCCCCAGCATTTT. It translates to CASSMAPNQPQHF.

The rearrangement joins TRBV18 to TRBJ1-5; TRBD1 matches 9 bases. The germline V gene encodes CDR1 KGHSH and CDR2 LQKENI. The CDR3 is made up of 15 amino acids. The V gene end was trimmed by 4 bases and the J gene end by 3 bases; junction bases not matched to a gene: 4. The DNA for the CDR3 is TGTGCCAGCTCACAGACAGGGGGGGACAATCAGCCCCAGCATTTT. This codes for CASSQTGGDNQPQHF.

The CDR3 protein is CASSLTPGDYEQYF. DNA for the CDR3: TGTGCCAGCAGCTTAACTCCAGGAGACTACGAGCAGTACTTC. V is TRBV7-8 and J is TRBJ2-7; D call uncertain. Germline CDR1 reads SGHVS; CDR2 reads FQNEAQ. V was trimmed by 2 bases and J by 3 bases, leaving 11 bases between them. The CDR3 is 14 amino acids.

V and J are TRBV5-4 and TRBJ1-6; D remains unclear. CDR3 length: 12 amino acids. The V end lost 4 bases, the J end lost 8 bases, and 7 bases lay between the germline ends. Germline loops: CDR1 SGHNT, CDR2 YYREEE (reference sequence). DNA for the CDR3: TGTGCCAGCAGCCCTGGGGATTCACCCCTCCACTTT. Its translation is CASSPGDSPLHF.

The sample holds a few counts of this clone. This sequence joins TRBV6-5 and TRBJ1-2; D might be TRBD1 (5 bases). V lost 6 bases and J lost 5, with 16 bases in between. Germline assignment: CDR1 MNHEY and CDR2 SVGAGI. The CDR3 loop spans 14 amino acids. The DNA of the CDR3 is TGTGCCAGCAGCGAGGGGAGCCCGACATATGGCTACACCTTC. This codes for CASSEGSPTYGYTF.

V usage is TRBV5-6 and J usage is TRBJ2-5; 8 nucleotides match TRBD1. From germline, CDR1 is SGHDT and CDR2 YYEEEE. V shed 0 bases and J 4 bases; nucleotides not matched to a gene: 2. This CDR3 spans 14 amino acids. CDR3 DNA sequence: TGTGCCAGCAGCTTGGCAGGGGGCGCAGAGACCCAGTACTTC. It translates to CASSLAGGAETQYF.

The V gene is TRBV24-1, the J gene TRBJ1-2, with TRBD1 as a possible D gene (6 bases). Trimming removed 4 bases at V and 7 bases at J, with 12 bases between. The CDR3 runs 13 residues. The germline CDR1 and CDR2 sequences are KGHDR and SFDVKD. CDR3: CATSDQGSGGYTF. In DNA form, the CDR3 reads TGTGCCACCAGTGACCAGGGGTCTGGTGGCTACACCTTC.

This chain uses TRBV19 with TRBJ2-3; D may correspond to TRBD1 or TRBD2 (5 bases each). The CDR3 has 14 residues. V lost 6 bases and J 4 bases, leaving 14 bases between the germline ends. Germline CDR1 reads LNHDA; CDR2 reads SQIVND (reference sequence). The CDR3 region has the DNA TGTGCCAGTAGCGGGACCCTCAGGGCAGATACGCAGTATTTT. This codes for CASSGTLRADTQYF.

The V gene is TRBV7-6, the J gene TRBJ2-7; D is possibly TRBD2 (6 bases). The germline gives CDR1 SGHVS, CDR2 FNYEAQ. Trimming shortened V by 4 bases and J by 5 bases, and 15 bases separated the two germline ends. The CDR3 spans 14 residues. As DNA, the CDR3 is TGTGCCAGCAGCTCTAGCGCTTTTGGGGACGAGCAGTACTTC. Protein: CASSSSAFGDEQYF.

A few counts support this clone. The J gene is TRBJ1-2, the V gene TRBV28; D may be TRBD1 (6 bases). Trimming removed 8 bases at V and 4 bases at J, with 17 bases between. Germline V gene sequence: CDR1 MDHEN, CDR2 SYDVKM. The CDR3 covers 14 residues. The CDR3: CASAQGQFFYGYTF. CDR3 coding DNA: TGTGCCAGCGCCCAAGGACAGTTTTTCTATGGCTACACCTTC.

The chain couples TRBV5-4 to TRBJ1-5; the D gene is possibly TRBD1 (6 bases). V lost 4 bases to trimming and J lost 0 bases, with 14 bases between them. Germline CDR1 and CDR2: SGHNT and YYREEE (reference sequence). The CDR3 is 16 residues long. Here the CDR3 DNA reads TGTGCCAGCAGCCGGCAGGGGATTGATAGCAATCAGCCCCAGCATTTT. Translation: CASSRQGIDSNQPQHF. The full variable domain, in which reference TRBV5-4 and TRBJ1-5 provide the parts outside the CDR3, is ETGVTQSPTHLIKTRGQQVTLRCSSQSGHNTVSWYQQALGQGPQFIFQYYREEENGRGNFPPRFSGLQFPNYSSELNVNALELDDSALYLCASSRQGIDSNQPQHFGDGTRLSIL.

The rearrangement joins TRBV5-1 to TRBJ1-1; the D gene is possibly TRBD1 (5 bases). Deletions cut 1 base from V and 7 bases from J, with 14 bases between. Germline assignment: CDR1 SGHRS and CDR2 YFSETQ. The CDR3 is 14 residues long. CDR3 bases: TGCGCCAGCAGCTTGTTAGCGCAGGGACGTGAAGCTTTCTTT. This gives the protein CASSLLAQGREAFF.

V is TRBV6-4 and J is TRBJ1-2; possibly TRBD1 for D (5 bases). Germline CDR1 reads MRHNA; CDR2 reads SNTAGT. Trimming pared 7 bases from V and 1 base from J, leaving 16 bases between. The CDR3 contains 15 residues. This CDR3 is CASTPTENLNYGYTF. The DNA of the CDR3 is TGTGCCAGCACCCCGACAGAAAATCTTAACTATGGCTACACCTTC.

The chain uses TRBV6-4 and TRBJ2-6; no definite D call. From germline, CDR1 is MRHNA and CDR2 SNTAGT. The CDR3 sequence is 15 residues long. Deletions cut 4 bases from V and 0 bases from J, with 7 bases between. The DNA for the CDR3 is TGTGCCAGCAGTGCCCGATTCTCTGGGGCCAACGTCCTGACTTTC. It codes for CASSARFSGANVLTF.

The V and J genes are TRBV28 and TRBJ1-1; 7 bases are shared with TRBD1. This CDR3 has 14 amino acids. Trimming cost V 7 bases and J 1 base; bases outside gene matches: 6. In germline, CDR1 is MDHEN, CDR2 SYDVKM. For the CDR3, the DNA is TGTGCCAGCACCCCGACAGGGAGGAACACTGAAGCTTTCTTT. This encodes CASTPTGRNTEAFF.

The V gene is TRBV27, the J gene TRBJ1-2; no clear D gene. Trimming pared 4 bases from V and 4 bases from J, leaving 16 bases between. The CDR3 loop spans 15 amino acids. Per the germline V gene, CDR1 is MNHEY and CDR2 is SMNVEV (reference sequence). The CDR3 loop is CASSSTGNPSYGYTF. As DNA, the CDR3 is TGTGCCAGCAGTTCAACCGGGAACCCTTCCTATGGCTACACCTTC.

This sequence joins TRBV7-9 and TRBJ2-7; D possibly corresponds to TRBD1 (7 bases). Per the germline V gene, CDR1 is SEHNR and CDR2 is FQNEAQ (reference sequence). CDR3 length equals 15 residues. Trimming cost V 3 bases and J 5 bases, with 17 bases left between them. CDR3 nucleotide sequence: TGTGCCAGCAGCTTCACAGGGGCCGGAGGGAACGAGCAGTACTTC. Its translation: CASSFTGAGGNEQYF.